This T cell receptor beta chain was identified during a study of blood T cells in healthy people across ages. The authors extracted at least 5.5 micrograms of total RNA per sample. Next came a second PCR, run for roughly 7 to 12 cycles, which used a sample-barcoded 5' primer along with a J-beta primer mix. With 12 random nucleotides, a template-switch adaptor tagged each individual cDNA molecule. TCRdb ran MiXCR on the 5' RACE reads and lists one entry per CDR3 protein. The sample holds over 1,500,000 distinct CDR3 sequences, less than 50% seen once. The germline V and J ends were trimmed by 3 bases and 2 bases, with 18 bases remaining between them. Germline assignment: CDR1 MNHEY and CDR2 SVGAGI. CDR3 size: 17 residues.

The V and J genes are TRBV6-5 and TRBJ2-3, with D possibly TRBD1 on 5 matching bases. This sequence was found in a woman between 40 and 50 years old in good health. Source material: blood. Written as DNA, the CDR3 is TGTGCCAGCAGTTATACAGGCGAGGCTAGGCCCACAGATACGCAGTATTTT. It codes for CASSYTGEARPTDTQYF.